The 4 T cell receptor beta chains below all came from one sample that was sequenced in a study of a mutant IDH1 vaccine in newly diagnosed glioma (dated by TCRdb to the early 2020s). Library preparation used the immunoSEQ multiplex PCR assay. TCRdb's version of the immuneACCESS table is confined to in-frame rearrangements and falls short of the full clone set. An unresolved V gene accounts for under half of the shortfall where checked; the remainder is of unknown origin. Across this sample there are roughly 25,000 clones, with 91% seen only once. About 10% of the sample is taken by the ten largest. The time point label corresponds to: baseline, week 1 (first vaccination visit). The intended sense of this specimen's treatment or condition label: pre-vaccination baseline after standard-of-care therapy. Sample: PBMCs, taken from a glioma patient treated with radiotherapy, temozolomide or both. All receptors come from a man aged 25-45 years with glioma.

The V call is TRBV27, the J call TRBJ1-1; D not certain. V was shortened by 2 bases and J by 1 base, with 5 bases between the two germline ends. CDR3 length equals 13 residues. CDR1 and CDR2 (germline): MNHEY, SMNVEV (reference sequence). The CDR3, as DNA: TGTGCCAGCAGTTTAAGCCGGAACACTGAAGCTTTCTTT. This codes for CASSLSRNTEAFF.

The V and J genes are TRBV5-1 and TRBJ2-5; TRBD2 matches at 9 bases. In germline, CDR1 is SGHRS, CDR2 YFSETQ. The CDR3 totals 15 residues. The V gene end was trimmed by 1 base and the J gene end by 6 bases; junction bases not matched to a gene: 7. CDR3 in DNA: TGCGCCAGCAGCTTGTTGCGGGAGGGCCCCAAGACCCAGTACTTC. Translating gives CASSLLREGPKTQYF. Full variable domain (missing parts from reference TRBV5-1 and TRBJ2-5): KAGVTQTPRYLIKTRGQQVTLSCSPISGHRSVSWYQQTPGQGLQFLFEYFSETQRNKGNFPGRFSGRQFSNSRSEMNVSTLELGDSALYLCASSLLREGPKTQYFGPGTRLLVL.

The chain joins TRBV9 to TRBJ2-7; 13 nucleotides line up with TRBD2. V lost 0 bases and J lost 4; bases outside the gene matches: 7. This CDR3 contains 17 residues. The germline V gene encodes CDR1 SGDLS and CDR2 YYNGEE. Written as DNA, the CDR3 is TGTGCCAGCAGCGTAGGAATGGGACTAGCGGGGCAGTACGAGCAGTACTTC. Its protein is CASSVGMGLAGQYEQYF.

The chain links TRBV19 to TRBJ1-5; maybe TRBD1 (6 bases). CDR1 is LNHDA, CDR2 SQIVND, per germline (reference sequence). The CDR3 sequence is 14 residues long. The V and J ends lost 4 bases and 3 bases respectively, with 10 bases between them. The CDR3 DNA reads TGTGCCAGTAGTAAAGGACAGTTCAATCAGCCCCAGCATTTT. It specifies CASSKGQFNQPQHF.